The clone carrying this TCR beta chain was observed a handful of times. The antigen remains unidentified. MiXCR, applied by TCRdb to the 5' RACE reads, yields one record per CDR3 protein. The top ten hold roughly 1.6% of the sample, which has some 900,000 distinct CDR3 sequences, roughly an eighth seen once. The entry originates in a study of identical twins. Notes on the study in general: Models underestimated TCR alpha sharing (out-of-frame) in monozygotic twins.

Trimming stripped 4 bases from V and 4 bases from J, with 7 bases between. There are 13 residues in the CDR3. In germline, CDR1 is ENHRY, CDR2 SYGVKD. These data were also filed under a second study, of yellow fever vaccine responses in identical twins.

This receptor was taken from a woman under 30 in good health. V is TRBV10-3 and J is TRBJ1-4, with D unclear. Specimen: PBMCs. The CDR3 DNA follows: TGTGCCATCAGTGTTGAATATAATGAAAAACTGTTTTTT. It translates to CAISVEYNEKLFF.